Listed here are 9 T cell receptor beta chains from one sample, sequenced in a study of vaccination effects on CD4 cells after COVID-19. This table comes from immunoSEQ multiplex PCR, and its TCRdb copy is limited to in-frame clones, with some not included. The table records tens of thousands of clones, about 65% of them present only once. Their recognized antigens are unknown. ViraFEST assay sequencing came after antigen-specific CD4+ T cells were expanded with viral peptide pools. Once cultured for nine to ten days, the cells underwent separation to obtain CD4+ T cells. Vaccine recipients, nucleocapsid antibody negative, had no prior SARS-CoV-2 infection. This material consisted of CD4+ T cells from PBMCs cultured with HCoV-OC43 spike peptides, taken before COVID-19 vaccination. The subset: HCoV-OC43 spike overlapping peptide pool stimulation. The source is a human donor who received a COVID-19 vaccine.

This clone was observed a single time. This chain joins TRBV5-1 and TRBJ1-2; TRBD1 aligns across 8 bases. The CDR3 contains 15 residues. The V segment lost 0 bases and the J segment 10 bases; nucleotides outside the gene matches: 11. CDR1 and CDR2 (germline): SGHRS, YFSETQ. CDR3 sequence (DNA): TGCGCCAGCAGCTTGGAGGGACAGGAGATACATGTCTACACCTTC. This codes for CASSLEGQEIHVYTF.

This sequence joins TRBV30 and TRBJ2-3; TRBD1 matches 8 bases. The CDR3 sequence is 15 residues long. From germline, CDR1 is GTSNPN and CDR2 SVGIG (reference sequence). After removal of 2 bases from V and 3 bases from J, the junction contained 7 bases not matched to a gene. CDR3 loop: CAWSPGTGVTDTQYF. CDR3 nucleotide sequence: TGTGCCTGGAGTCCCGGGACAGGAGTGACAGATACGCAGTATTTT.

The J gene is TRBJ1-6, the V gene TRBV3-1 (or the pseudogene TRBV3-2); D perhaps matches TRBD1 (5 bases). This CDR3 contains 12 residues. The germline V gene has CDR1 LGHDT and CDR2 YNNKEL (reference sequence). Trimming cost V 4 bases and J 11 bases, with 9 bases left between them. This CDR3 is CASSLLRAPLHF. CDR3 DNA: TGTGCCAGCAGCCTACTCAGGGCACCCCTCCACTTT.

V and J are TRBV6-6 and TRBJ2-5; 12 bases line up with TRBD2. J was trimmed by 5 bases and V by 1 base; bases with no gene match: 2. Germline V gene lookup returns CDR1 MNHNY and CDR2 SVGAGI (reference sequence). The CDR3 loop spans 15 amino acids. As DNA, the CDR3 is TGTGCCAGCAGTTACTGGACTAGCGGGGTGGAGACCCAGTACTTC. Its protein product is CASSYWTSGVETQYF.

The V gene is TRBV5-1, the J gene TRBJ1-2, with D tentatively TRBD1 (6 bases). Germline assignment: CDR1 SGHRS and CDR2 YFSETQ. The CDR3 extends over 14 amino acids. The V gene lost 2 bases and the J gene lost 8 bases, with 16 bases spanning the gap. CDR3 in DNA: TGCGCCAGCAGCTTCGATCCTGAGGGGGGAGGCTACACCTTC. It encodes CASSFDPEGGGYTF.

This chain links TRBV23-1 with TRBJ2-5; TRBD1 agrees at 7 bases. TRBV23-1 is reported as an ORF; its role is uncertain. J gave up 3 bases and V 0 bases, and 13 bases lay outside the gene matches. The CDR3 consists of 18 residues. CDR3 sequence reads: CASSQSRVTGPRKETQYF. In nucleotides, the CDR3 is TGCGCCAGCAGTCAATCGAGGGTGACAGGGCCCCGGAAAGAGACCCAGTACTTC.

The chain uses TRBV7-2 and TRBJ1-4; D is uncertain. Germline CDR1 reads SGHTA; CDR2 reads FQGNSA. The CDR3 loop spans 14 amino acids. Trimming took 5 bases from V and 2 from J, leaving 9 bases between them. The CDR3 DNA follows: TGTGCCAGCAGCCTAGGGAGTACTAATGAAAAACTGTTTTTT. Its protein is CASSLGSTNEKLFF.

The CDR3, as DNA: TGCGCCAGCAGCTTACAGGGGGCGCCAGCCTATGGCTACACCTTC. It is translated as CASSLQGAPAYGYTF. V is TRBV5-1 and J is TRBJ1-2, with 9 bases identical to TRBD1. The CDR3 is 15 amino acids. CDR1 and CDR2 (germline): SGHRS, YFSETQ. Trimming removed 2 bases from V and 4 bases from J; junction bases left unmatched: 6. The full variable domain, rest sourced from reference TRBV5-1 and TRBJ1-2, is KAGVTQTPRYLIKTRGQQVTLSCSPISGHRSVSWYQQTPGQGLQFLFEYFSETQRNKGNFPGRFSGRQFSNSRSEMNVSTLELGDSALYLCASSLQGAPAYGYTFGSGTRLTVV.

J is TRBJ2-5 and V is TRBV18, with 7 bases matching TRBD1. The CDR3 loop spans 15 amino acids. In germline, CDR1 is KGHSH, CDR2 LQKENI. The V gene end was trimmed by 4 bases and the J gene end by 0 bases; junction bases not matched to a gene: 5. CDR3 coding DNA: TGTGCCAGCTCACGTCGGGACAGCTACCAAGAGACCCAGTACTTC. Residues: CASSRRDSYQETQYF.